A selection of T cell receptor beta chains follows, all from one sample in a study of T cell repertoires in cytomegalovirus infection. From the reads, TCRdb called clonotypes with MiXCR, one entry per CDR3 protein. This table holds hundreds of thousands of distinct CDR3 sequences, 33% found once. These receptors are not linked to any known antigen. Sequenced here: cultured PBMCs, sampled from culture after CMV antigen stimulation. The receptors stem from a human donor in good health (CMV status not recorded). Some clones in this sample may be carry-over from other donors' samples. The CDR3 runs from the conserved cysteine through the conserved F or W. Fields, in order: clone size, D gene, V gene, J gene, CDR3 DNA, CDR3 protein. A D gene is named only where the DNA matches it firmly. The size field is filled for only some rows; it gives once, few, many or a size class.

size: NA
D: TRBD2
V: TRBV5-6
J: TRBJ2-1
DNA: TGTGCCAGCAGAACCCGGAGGCTAGCGGGGGCAAATGAGCAGTTCTTC
CDR3: CASRTRRLAGANEQFF

size: NA
D: TRBD1
V: TRBV18
J: TRBJ1-4
DNA: TGTGCCAGCTCCCGGACAGGGGGCGGAGAAAAACTGTTTTTT
CDR3: CASSRTGGGEKLFF

size: NA
D: TRBD2
V: TRBV5-8
J: TRBJ2-1
DNA: TGTGCCAGCAGCTTGGAGGCGGGAGGCACCTTCTACAATGAGCAGTTCTTC
CDR3: CASSLEAGGTFYNEQFF

size: few
D: NA
V: TRBV19
J: TRBJ2-5
DNA: TGTGCCAGTAGTCTCCGGACAGGGAGGGGAGAGACCCAGTACTTC
CDR3: CASSLRTGRGETQYF

size: NA
D: NA
V: TRBV5-1
J: TRBJ2-1
DNA: TGCGCCAGCAGCTTGTCTGGCTTTTCCTACAATGAGCAGTTCTTC
CDR3: CASSLSGFSYNEQFF

size: NA
D: TRBD2
V: TRBV11-2
J: TRBJ2-1
DNA: TGTGCCAGCATGCTAGCGGGGTTCTCCTACAATGAGCAGTTCTTC
CDR3: CASMLAGFSYNEQFF

size: NA
D: NA
V: TRBV19
J: TRBJ2-3
DNA: TGTGCCAGTACCGAAGGAATTGGGGGACCAGATACGCAGTATTTT
CDR3: CASTEGIGGPDTQYF

size: many
D: TRBD1
V: TRBV7-2
J: TRBJ2-7
DNA: TGTGCCAGCAGCTCTAGGACAGGGTACGAGCAGTACTTC
CDR3: CASSSRTGYEQYF

size: few
D: TRBD1
V: TRBV19
J: TRBJ1-1
DNA: TGTGCCAGTAAGGAGTTTCGCCGGGACAGGGCTTCCTCGAACACTGAAGCTTTCTTT
CDR3: CASKEFRRDRASSNTEAFF

size: many
D: TRBD1
V: TRBV7-2
J: TRBJ1-5
DNA: TGTGCCAGCAGCTTGGGGACAGGGGGGAATCAGCCCCAGCATTTT
CDR3: CASSLGTGGNQPQHF

size: NA
D: NA
V: TRBV6-5
J: TRBJ1-3
DNA: TGTGCCAGCAGTAGGGAAGGAGGCTACTCTGGAAACACCATATATTTT
CDR3: CASSREGGYSGNTIYF

size: NA
D: NA
V: TRBV10-3
J: TRBJ2-3
DNA: TGTGCCATCAGTGACTCAGCAGTCTCCGCGGATACGCAGTATTTT
CDR3: CAISDSAVSADTQYF

size: few
D: TRBD1
V: TRBV7-8
J: TRBJ2-5
DNA: TGTGCCAGCGCTGGGACCCTGGACAGGGGACAAGAGACCCAGTACTTC
CDR3: CASAGTLDRGQETQYF

size: NA
D: TRBD2
V: TRBV29-1
J: TRBJ2-1
DNA: TGCAGCGTTGAGGGAGCGGGAGCCCTCTACAATGAGCAGTTCTTC
CDR3: CSVEGAGALYNEQFF

size: few
D: NA
V: TRBV7-4
J: TRBJ2-7
DNA: TGTGCCAGCAGCTTAGCGGACTCACCCTACGAGCAGTACTTC
CDR3: CASSLADSPYEQYF

size: NA
D: TRBD2
V: TRBV10-3
J: TRBJ2-1
DNA: TGTGCCATCAGTGAGTCGGCATTGGCGGGAGTAGGTGAGCAGTTCTTC
CDR3: CAISESALAGVGEQFF

size: NA
D: TRBD1
V: TRBV7-6
J: TRBJ1-2
DNA: TGTGCCAGCAGCGGGGACAGACTGTATGGCTACACCTTC
CDR3: CASSGDRLYGYTF

size: NA
D: NA
V: TRBV12-3/TRBV12-4
J: TRBJ2-1
DNA: TGTGCCAGCAGTCCCAAGGTGGGATCTGAGCAGTTCTTC
CDR3: CASSPKVGSEQFF

size: NA
D: NA
V: TRBV4-1
J: TRBJ1-2
DNA: TGCGCCAGCAGCCAGATCAGGGACCCCCATGGCTACACCTTC
CDR3: CASSQIRDPHGYTF

size: many
D: NA
V: TRBV7-2
J: TRBJ1-1
DNA: TGTGCCAGCAGCTTAGTACGGGACCAAACTGAAGCTTTCTTT
CDR3: CASSLVRDQTEAFF

size: few
D: NA
V: TRBV7-9
J: TRBJ1-2
DNA: TGTGCCAGCAGCTTAGACCCCGCCGTTTATGGCTACACCTTC
CDR3: CASSLDPAVYGYTF

size: NA
D: NA
V: TRBV5-1
J: TRBJ1-6
DNA: TGCGCCAGCAGCTTGGAAATAGGGGGTAATAATTCACCCCTCCACTTT
CDR3: CASSLEIGGNNSPLHF

size: few
D: NA
V: TRBV6-1
J: TRBJ2-1
DNA: TGTGCCAGCAGTGAAGTTGAGCAGTTCTTC
CDR3: CASSEVEQFF

size: NA
D: TRBD1
V: TRBV6-2/TRBV6-3
J: TRBJ2-3
DNA: TGTGCCAGCAGTTCCTTCTGGACCTCCGGGACAGGGTCCCCGGATACGCAGTATTTT
CDR3: CASSSFWTSGTGSPDTQYF

size: NA
D: NA
V: TRBV19
J: TRBJ2-3
DNA: TGTGCCAGTCAAGACAGAAGCGGTAGCACAGATACGCAGTATTTT
CDR3: CASQDRSGSTDTQYF

size: many
D: NA
V: TRBV7-9
J: TRBJ2-2
DNA: TGTGCCAGCAGCACGGAAGGGACGCACGGGGAGCTGTTTTTT
CDR3: CASSTEGTHGELFF

size: few
D: NA
V: TRBV7-2
J: TRBJ2-3
DNA: TGTGCCAGCAGCTCCGCTAGCCTCAGCACAGATACGCAGTATTTT
CDR3: CASSSASLSTDTQYF

size: few
D: NA
V: TRBV6-5
J: TRBJ1-5
DNA: TGTGCCAGCAGGTCGAATAGCAATCAGCCCCAGCATTTT
CDR3: CASRSNSNQPQHF

size: NA
D: NA
V: TRBV27
J: TRBJ1-5
DNA: TGTGCCAGCAGTTTTCGGGGGACGAGCCAGCCCCAGCATTTT
CDR3: CASSFRGTSQPQHF

size: many
D: TRBD1
V: TRBV7-8
J: TRBJ1-1
DNA: TGTGCCAGCAGCTTATCGGAGGGGGCTGGGACTGAAGCTTTCTTT
CDR3: CASSLSEGAGTEAFF

size: NA
D: NA
V: TRBV7-9
J: TRBJ2-1
DNA: TGTGCCAGCAGCTTAGCAGGGAATTTCTACAATGAGCAGTTCTTC
CDR3: CASSLAGNFYNEQFF

size: NA
D: NA
V: TRBV19
J: TRBJ2-6
DNA: TGTGCCAGTAGTATGCAGGCCCAAACTGGGGCCAACGTCCTGACTTTC
CDR3: CASSMQAQTGANVLTF

size: NA
D: NA
V: TRBV4-3
J: TRBJ1-1
DNA: TGCGCCAGCAGCCGCGGTGCAGGCCTCATGAACACTGAAGCTTTCTTT
CDR3: CASSRGAGLMNTEAFF

size: many
D: TRBD2
V: TRBV7-8
J: TRBJ2-1
DNA: TGTGCCAGCAGCCCCCGGGGTGGGACTAGCGGAAACAATGAGCAGTTCTTC
CDR3: CASSPRGGTSGNNEQFF

size: NA
D: TRBD1
V: TRBV12-3/TRBV12-4
J: TRBJ1-2
DNA: TGTGCCAGCAGACTCACAGGGGGACTCTATGGCTACACCTTC
CDR3: CASRLTGGLYGYTF

size: few
D: TRBD2
V: TRBV28
J: TRBJ2-1
DNA: TGTGCCAGCAGTTTTGCTAGCGGGAGTTATGAGCAGTTCTTC
CDR3: CASSFASGSYEQFF

size: NA
D: NA
V: TRBV20-1
J: TRBJ2-3
DNA: TGCAGTGCTAGTGGACCTGTACGGGTACCAGATACGCAGTATTTT
CDR3: CSASGPVRVPDTQYF

size: NA
D: NA
V: TRBV7-8
J: TRBJ1-2
DNA: TGTGCCAGCAGCTTAGCGTCAGGGTGGAACTATGGCTACACCTTC
CDR3: CASSLASGWNYGYTF

size: few
D: NA
V: TRBV7-2
J: TRBJ2-2
DNA: TGTGCCAGCAGCGCCCGAGGCCATGACACCGGGGAGCTGTTTTTT
CDR3: CASSARGHDTGELFF